This T cell receptor (beta chain) was captured in a study of T-cell memory formation after mild COVID-19. V lost 2 bases to trimming and J lost 4 bases, with 7 bases between them. Per germline, CDR1 LGHDT and CDR2 YNNKEL (reference sequence). CDR3 length equals 13 residues. This clonotype was recorded at least ten times. Antigen specificity is unknown. Constant-segment primers served in 5'RACE that generated TCR alpha and TCR beta cDNA libraries bearing sample barcodes and UMIs. TCRdb ran MiXCR on the 5' RACE reads and lists one entry per CDR3 protein. This table has some 200,000 distinct CDR3 sequences, just over 9.5% appearing once. Study observations and caveats: Within pre-infection memory, some responding clones were found, suggesting cross-reactive memory joined. The main location of contracting CD4+ clones was CM and EM, and that of contracting CD8+ clones was EMRA. Later expanders leaned CD4+, whereas clones that contracted between day 15 and 85 were balanced CD4/CD8.

Sequences were obtained from PBMCs or a T cell subset sorted from them (not recorded which). This receptor was identified in a man aged 18-30 years who had mild COVID-19 (a few samples of this study predate the infection). Cell type and time point are not known. This sequence joins TRBV3-1 and TRBJ2-3, with D perhaps given as TRBD1 or TRBD2 (6 bases each). The DNA of the CDR3 is TGTGCCAGCAGCCAACGGGGGCCAGATACGCAGTATTTT. Amino acid sequence: CASSQRGPDTQYF.